The 32 T cell receptor beta chains below come from one sample, sequenced in a study of beta chain features in type 1 diabetes. Findings and limits, study-wide: In all four CD4+ subsets, TCRB CDR3 length was significantly, moderately reduced in type 1 diabetes.

Expressed TCRB transcripts were sequenced after all isolated RNA was converted to cDNA. Sequenced by immunoSEQ multiplex PCR; TCRdb stores in-frame clones only, minus some. The repertoire holds under 300,000 clones, with around 9.9% as singletons. Their antigens are not known. Sequencing input: naive CD4+ T cells from blood. These receptors all stem from a man aged 25-45 years with type 1 diabetes.

This clone came up once. The CDR3 sequence is CASSSREGGSTEAFF. The CDR3 DNA is TGTGCCAGCTCATCGCGGGAGGGGGGGAGCACTGAAGCTTTCTTT. The genes are TRBV18 and TRBJ1-1; possibly TRBD1 for D (6 bases). Deletions cut 5 bases from V and 4 bases from J, with 17 bases between. In germline, CDR1 is KGHSH, CDR2 LQKENI. The CDR3 extends over 15 amino acids.

This sequence joins TRBV7-6 and TRBJ2-1, with a possible D match to TRBD2 (7 bases). Germline CDR1 is SGHVS and CDR2 is FNYEAQ. This CDR3 contains 16 residues. V was pared by 4 bases and J by 0 bases, with 13 bases between. The CDR3 bases are TGTGCCAGCAGCTCCGGCGGGGGCAGCTCCTACAATGAGCAGTTCTTC. This gives the protein CASSSGGGSSYNEQFF.

This clone was seen only a few times. The CDR3 DNA follows: TGTGCCAGCAGCCTCCGTGGGGGGTGGAAAAATGAGCAGTTCTTC. Amino acid sequence: CASSLRGGWKNEQFF. The chain has TRBV13 and TRBJ2-1; maybe TRBD2 (6 bases). The CDR3 is made up of 15 amino acids. Trimming cost V 5 bases and J 7 bases, with 18 bases left between them. Germline-derived CDR1 and CDR2 are PRHDT and FYEKMQ (reference sequence).

The chain couples TRBV28 to TRBJ2-2, with no clear D. V gave up 7 bases and J gave up 12 bases, with 21 bases separating them. The CDR3 covers 14 residues. The germline CDR1 and CDR2 sequences are MDHEN and SYDVKM. CDR3 sequence: CASNSGDTLPKLFF. The CDR3 DNA reads as TGTGCCAGCAACTCAGGTGATACTCTCCCAAAGCTGTTTTTT.

This clone was detected only a few times. The same CDR3 also results from other DNA sequences found in this sample. V is TRBV7-6 and J is TRBJ1-1; D not resolved. Germline V gene lookup returns CDR1 SGHVS and CDR2 FNYEAQ. Trimming pared 2 bases from V and 1 base from J, leaving 5 bases between. The CDR3 has 13 amino acids. Written as DNA, the CDR3 is TGTGCCAGCAGCTTACAACAGAACACTGAAGCTTTCTTT. As protein: CASSLQQNTEAFF.

This clone has just a few counts. The J gene is TRBJ2-1, the V gene TRBV7-2; D not resolved. Germline V gene lookup returns CDR1 SGHTA and CDR2 FQGNSA. The CDR3 covers 15 residues. Trimming took off 1 base at V and 0 bases at J, with 7 bases between the two ends. This CDR3 is CASSLGLISYNEQFF. DNA of the CDR3: TGTGCCAGCAGCTTAGGACTCATCTCCTACAATGAGCAGTTCTTC.

This clone was observed a few times. The rearrangement links TRBV30 to TRBJ2-3, with 8 bases lining up with TRBD1. With 3 bases clipped from V and 0 bases from J, the junction kept 5 bases outside the gene matches. The CDR3 consists of 15 residues. Per the germline V gene, CDR1 is GTSNPN and CDR2 is SVGIG (reference sequence). In DNA, the CDR3 is TGTGCCTGGAGGAGGACAGGGATTAGCACAGATACGCAGTATTTT. This gives the protein CAWRRTGISTDTQYF.

J is TRBJ1-1 and V is TRBV14; D unclear. Trimming left V 4 bases short and J 4 bases short, with 13 bases between. CDR3 length: 14 residues. Germline CDR1 is SGHDN and CDR2 is FVKESK. CDR3 residues: CASSRGLRSTEAFF. The CDR3 DNA reads TGTGCCAGCAGCCGAGGGCTTCGGAGCACTGAAGCTTTCTTT. The complete variable domain, with remaining parts taken from reference TRBV14 and TRBJ1-1, reads EAGVTQFPSHSVIEKGQTVTLRCDPISGHDNLYWYRRVMGKEIKFLLHFVKESKQDESGMPNNRFLAERTGGTYSTLKVQPAELEDSGVYFCASSRGLRSTEAFFGQGTRLTVV.

The rearrangement joins TRBV7-9 to TRBJ1-6; perhaps TRBD1 as D (5 bases). Germline CDR1 SEHNR, CDR2 FQNEAQ (reference sequence). CDR3 length: 15 amino acids. Trimming shortened V by 2 bases and J by 6 bases, and 11 bases separated the two germline ends. The CDR3 here is CASSLSGGSNSPLHF. The CDR3 nucleotides read TGTGCCAGCAGCTTATCGGGGGGTTCTAATTCACCCCTCCACTTT.

The chain links TRBV7-3 to TRBJ2-2; 8 nucleotides align to TRBD2. The trim removed 5 bases at V and 8 bases at J, leaving 4 bases unmatched. The CDR3 is made up of 13 amino acids. Germline V lookup: CDR1 SGHTA, CDR2 FQGTGA. Here the CDR3 reads CASSPTSGGELFF. The CDR3 nucleotides read TGTGCCAGCAGCCCTACTAGCGGTGGGGAGCTGTTTTTT.

This clone has a handful of counts. The CDR3 reads CASSPPGGQPQHF. CDR3 bases: TGTGCCAGCTCACCACCAGGCGGCCAGCCCCAGCATTTT. The rearrangement joins TRBV18 to TRBJ1-5, with D unresolved. The V end lost 0 bases, the J end lost 7 bases, and 7 bases lay between the germline ends. Germline V gene data show CDR1 as KGHSH and CDR2 as LQKENI. The CDR3 is made up of 13 amino acids. The full variable domain, its missing parts supplied by reference TRBV18 and TRBJ1-5, is NAGVMQNPRHLVRRRGQEARLRCSPMKGHSHVYWYRQLPEEGLKFMVYLQKENIIDESGMPKERFSAEFPKEGPSILRIQQVVRGDSAAYFCASSPPGGQPQHFGDGTRLSIL.

The chain uses TRBV6-5 and TRBJ2-2, with D perhaps TRBD2 (6 bases). The CDR3 consists of 13 residues. In germline, CDR1 is MNHEY, CDR2 SVGAGI. Deletions cut 8 bases from V and 6 bases from J, with 13 bases between. The CDR3 DNA sequence: TGTGCCAGCCGGGGAGGAGCGGCCGGGGAGCTGTTTTTT. Translation gives CASRGGAAGELFF.

The gene calls are TRBV12-5 and TRBJ2-7; D perhaps matches TRBD2 (5 bases). Germline-derived CDR1 and CDR2 are LGHNT and FRNRAP. The CDR3 has 16 residues. V was pared by 0 bases and J by 4 bases, with 16 bases between. CDR3 nucleotide sequence: TGTGCTAGTGGTTTGGTACTCCGAGGGAAGGATTACGAGCAGTACTTC. Protein sequence: CASGLVLRGKDYEQYF.

Only a few counts were recorded for this clone. Mismatch with germline at one junction end may stem from a read error. The chain joins TRBV2 to TRBJ1-2; 8 bases match TRBD1. This CDR3 is 15 amino acids long. CDR1 is SNHLY, CDR2 FYNNEI, per germline. This CDR3 is CASSGAGGDSDGYTF. The DNA for the CDR3 is TGTGCCAGTAGTGGTGCAGGGGGCGATTCAGACGGCTACACCTTC.

V usage is TRBV7-8 and J usage is TRBJ2-3, with 9 bases that match TRBD1. The CDR3 consists of 15 residues. In germline, CDR1 is SGHVS, CDR2 FQNEAQ. V shed 2 bases and J 5 bases; nucleotides not matched to a gene: 5. The CDR3 region is CASSLLPDRGDTQYF. The DNA for the CDR3 is TGTGCCAGCAGCTTATTGCCGGACAGGGGAGATACGCAGTATTTT.

This clone has more than one count but fewer than ten. The chain recombines TRBV6-6 with TRBJ1-1; the D gene is possibly TRBD1 (5 bases). CDR3 length: 13 residues. V was clipped by 0 bases and J by 11 bases, with 13 bases between them. CDR1 MNHNY and CDR2 SVGAGI come from the germline V gene (reference sequence). The DNA of the CDR3 is TGTGCCAGCAGTTACTCGGGGGGGGGACGGGCTTTCTTT. It is translated as CASSYSGGGRAFF.

This sequence joins TRBV7-9 and TRBJ2-7; D unclear. The V and J ends lost 3 bases and 3 bases respectively, with 9 bases between them. There are 13 residues in the CDR3. Per the germline V gene, CDR1 is SEHNR and CDR2 is FQNEAQ (reference sequence). In DNA, the CDR3 is TGTGCCAGCAGCTTTAGACTGCACTACGAGCAGTACTTC. Its translation: CASSFRLHYEQYF.

The chain joins TRBV11-2 to TRBJ2-3, with TRBD2 matching over 7 bases. This CDR3 contains 13 residues. Per germline, CDR1 SGHAT and CDR2 FQNNGV. The ends lost 7 bases at V and 5 bases at J; junction bases unmatched: 6. As DNA, the CDR3 is TGTGCCAGCAACTTGCGGGGGAGAGATACGCAGTATTTT. It codes for CASNLRGRDTQYF. The whole variable domain, remainder taken from reference TRBV11-2 and TRBJ2-3, is EAGVAQSPRYKIIEKRQSVAFWCNPISGHATLYWYQQILGQGPKLLIQFQNNGVVDDSQLPKDRFSAERLKGVDSTLKIQPAKLEDSAVYLCASNLRGRDTQYFGPGTRLTVL.

This clone was seen more than once but under ten times. This chain uses TRBV11-1 with TRBJ1-2; the match to TRBD1 covers 9 bases. Trimming at V came to 5 bases and at J to 2 bases, leaving 6 bases not matched to a gene. Germline lookup yields CDR1 SGHAT and CDR2 FQDESV (reference sequence). This CDR3 has 15 residues. DNA of the CDR3: TGTGCCAGCAGCCCGCGACAGGGGGGGAACTATGGCTACACCTTC. Its translation: CASSPRQGGNYGYTF.

The chain uses TRBV18 and TRBJ1-2, with 8 bases fitting TRBD1. The germline V gene has CDR1 KGHSH and CDR2 LQKENI. V lost 6 bases and J lost 6; bases outside the gene matches: 9. The CDR3 runs to 14 residues. The CDR3 sequence: CASSQGDRPHGYTF. Here the CDR3 DNA reads TGTGCCAGCTCCCAGGGGGACAGGCCCCATGGCTACACCTTC. The full variable domain, with the rest looked up from reference TRBV18 and TRBJ1-2, is NAGVMQNPRHLVRRRGQEARLRCSPMKGHSHVYWYRQLPEEGLKFMVYLQKENIIDESGMPKERFSAEFPKEGPSILRIQQVVRGDSAAYFCASSQGDRPHGYTFGSGTRLTVV.

In this sample, this clone turned up a few times. The chain combines TRBV18 with TRBJ2-5; D is ambiguous. The CDR3 contains 12 residues. V lost 2 bases and J lost 3, with 4 bases in between. From germline, CDR1 is KGHSH and CDR2 LQKENI. The CDR3 nucleotides are TGTGCCAGCTCACCAATCGAAGAGACCCAGTACTTC. Translation: CASSPIEETQYF.

The chain has TRBV19 and TRBJ1-5; TRBD1 aligns across 7 bases. The CDR3 loop spans 14 amino acids. V trimming: 6 bases; J trimming: 5 bases; junction bases outside the gene matches: 7. From germline, CDR1 is LNHDA and CDR2 SQIVND (reference sequence). The CDR3 loop reads CASRVRGPDQPQHF. The CDR3 bases are TGTGCCAGTAGGGTTAGGGGGCCGGATCAGCCCCAGCATTTT.

In its sample, this clone was seen a few times. The CDR3 is CASSMRGHTDTQYF. CDR3 DNA: TGTGCCAGTAGTATGCGCGGCCACACAGATACGCAGTATTTT. The V call is TRBV19, the J call TRBJ2-3; D remains ambiguous. The CDR3 sequence is 14 residues long. In germline, CDR1 is LNHDA, CDR2 SQIVND (reference sequence). Trimming took 3 bases from V and 2 from J, leaving 9 bases between them.

This clone was detected a few times. The genes are TRBV9 and TRBJ2-5; TRBD2 agrees at 8 bases. Trimming cost V 4 bases and J 5 bases; bases outside gene matches: 4. The V gene's germline CDR1 is SGDLS and CDR2 YYNGEE. CDR3 length equals 13 residues. The CDR3 here is CASSPRLAETQYF. The CDR3 region has the DNA TGTGCCAGCAGCCCTCGACTAGCGGAGACCCAGTACTTC.

The chain links TRBV2 to TRBJ1-6, with D unresolved. The CDR3 sequence is 16 residues long. In germline, CDR1 is SNHLY, CDR2 FYNNEI. Trimming took off 2 bases at V and 6 bases at J, with 14 bases between the two ends. The CDR3 loop reads CASSESRRIFNSPLHF. CDR3 DNA: TGTGCCAGCAGTGAATCTCGGAGGATATTTAATTCACCCCTCCACTTT.

This rearrangement joins TRBV5-1 to TRBJ2-1; 10 bases match TRBD1. Germline values: CDR1 SGHRS, CDR2 YFSETQ. Trimming at V came to 1 base and at J to 8 bases, leaving 12 bases not matched to a gene. The CDR3 spans 17 residues. CDR3: CASSLLPVTGGIYEQFF. The CDR3 DNA reads TGCGCCAGCAGCTTGCTCCCGGTGACAGGGGGCATTTATGAGCAGTTCTTC.

The J gene is TRBJ2-1, the V gene TRBV4-1; TRBD1 matches at 7 bases. V dropped 5 bases and J dropped 8; count of bases not matched to a gene: 9. The CDR3 totals 14 residues. Germline values: CDR1 MGHRA, CDR2 YSYEKL. The CDR3 DNA sequence: TGCGCCAGCAGCAAACAGGGGCCCGAGGATGAGCAGTTCTTC. Amino acid sequence: CASSKQGPEDEQFF.

This chain links TRBV5-4 with TRBJ2-5, with D tentatively TRBD1 (5 bases). V lost 4 bases, J lost 1 base, and 11 bases lay in between. CDR3 length: 14 amino acids. Germline V gene data show CDR1 as SGHNT and CDR2 as YYREEE (reference sequence). The CDR3 loop is CASSLWGLQETQYF. In DNA form, the CDR3 reads TGTGCCAGCAGCCTCTGGGGCCTCCAAGAGACCCAGTACTTC.

The chain uses TRBV25-1 and TRBJ1-4, with D possibly matching TRBD1 (5 bases). The CDR3 spans 17 residues. V gave up 2 bases and J gave up 4 bases, with 17 bases separating them. Germline V gene data show CDR1 as MGHDK and CDR2 as SYGVNS. DNA of the CDR3: TGTGCCAGCAGTGAAGTTTTCAGGGCAGGCCGTAATGAAAAACTGTTTTTT. This sequence encodes CASSEVFRAGRNEKLFF.

V and J are TRBV5-8 and TRBJ2-1; possible D gene TRBD2, 7 bases. Per germline, CDR1 SGHTS and CDR2 YDEGEE. The CDR3 has 14 residues. Trimming removed 1 base at V and 8 bases at J, with 13 bases between. The CDR3, as DNA: TGTGCCAGCAGCTTGTGGCGGGGGCGGCATGAGCAGTTCTTC. Protein sequence: CASSLWRGRHEQFF.

The chain recombines TRBV7-6 with TRBJ1-2; 12 bases line up with TRBD1. The CDR3 runs to 18 residues. Germline CDR1 is SGHVS and CDR2 is FNYEAQ. V dropped 0 bases and J dropped 4; count of bases not matched to a gene: 9. This CDR3 reads CASSLAAPGQGASYGYTF. In DNA, the CDR3 is TGTGCCAGCAGCTTAGCAGCTCCGGGACAGGGGGCGAGCTATGGCTACACCTTC.

This chain joins TRBV7-9 and TRBJ1-5; no firm D call. CDR1 SEHNR and CDR2 FQNEAQ come from the germline V gene (reference sequence). V was clipped by 5 bases and J by 5 bases, with 10 bases between them. This CDR3 region has 13 residues. Written as DNA, the CDR3 is TGTGCCAGCAGCCTAGACGGGTATCAGCCCCAGCATTTT. Its protein product is CASSLDGYQPQHF.